This record concerns one T cell receptor beta chain sequence. TCRdb's copy holds only in-frame clones and misses some; the assay was immunoSEQ multiplex PCR. The sample shows approximately 270,000 clones, approximately 90% of them seen only once. This sample stems from a study of blood T cell repertoires in COVID-19. Whole-study context: In each case, the material was cDNA or gDNA derived from T cells, B-cell-depleted T cells, or PBMCs.

The TCR originated in a man aged 25-45 years with acute or convalescent COVID-19. Sample: peripheral blood.

CDR3 residues: CASSLYSGRVGIQYF. CDR3 nucleotides: TGTGCCAGCAGCTTGTACTCGGGGAGGGTGGGCATTCAGTACTTC. The chain combines TRBV7-2 with TRBJ2-4, with 7 bases matching TRBD2. Trimming cost V 3 bases and J 9 bases; bases outside gene matches: 11. The CDR3 length is 15 residues. CDR1 and CDR2 (germline): SGHTA, FQGNSA.